The rows below give T cell receptor beta chains drawn from one sample of a study of blood T cells in healthy people across ages. TCRdb re-derived calls from the 5' RACE reads in MiXCR, one entry per CDR3 protein. The sample consists of about 570,000 distinct CDR3 sequences, about 26% of them appearing once. The sequencing sample was made of blood. Receptors originate from a woman aged 70 to 79 in good health. The CDR3 runs from the conserved cysteine through the conserved F or W. The D gene is left open where the match is weak. The size field is filled for only some rows; it gives once, few, many or a size class.

TRBJ1-2 - - TRBV2 14 CASSEKLGSYGYTF TGTGCCAGCAGTGAAAAGTTGGGGAGCTATGGCTACACCTTC
TRBJ2-5 - TRBD2 TRBV5-1 16 CASSKGTSGRQETQYF TGCGCCAGCAGCAAGGGGACTAGCGGACGCCAAGAGACCCAGTACTTC
TRBJ2-7 - - TRBV29-1 11 CSVQGSYEQYF TGCAGCGTACAGGGTTCCTACGAGCAGTACTTC
TRBJ1-2 - TRBD1 TRBV6-6 17 CASRRSGGQGVNYGYTF TGTGCCAGCAGACGCTCGGGGGGACAGGGGGTAAACTATGGCTACACCTTC
TRBJ2-5 - TRBD1 TRBV6-1 14 CASGRQGAQETQYF TGTGCCAGCGGTCGACAGGGAGCCCAAGAGACCCAGTACTTC
TRBJ2-2 - TRBD2 TRBV4-1 16 CASSPQRGAGAGELFF TGCGCCAGCAGCCCTCAGCGGGGGGCCGGCGCCGGGGAGCTGTTTTTT
TRBJ2-1 few - TRBV7-9 17 CASSSGGGGKRGKGQFF TGTGCCAGCAGCTCTGGTGGAGGGGGGAAGCGAGGCAAAGGGCAGTTCTTC
TRBJ1-1 - - TRBV6-2/TRBV6-3 14 CASSLRNRRGEASF TGTGCCAGCAGCCTTCGGAATAGGAGAGGTGAAGCTTCCTTT
TRBJ1-2 few - TRBV21-1 12 CASSKAQYGYTF TGTGCCAGCAGCAAAGCTCAGTATGGCTACACCTTC
TRBJ2-7 - TRBD1 TRBV19 16 CASSMRSGQGGYEQYF TGTGCCAGTAGTATGAGGTCGGGACAGGGGGGCTACGAGCAGTACTTC
TRBJ1-1 - - TRBV7-9 13 CASSSLTHTEAFF TGTGCCAGCAGCTCGCTTACTCACACTGAAGCTTTCTTT